The 10 T cell receptor beta chains below all came from one sample that was sequenced in a study of T cells in Graves' hyperthyroidism and ophthalmopathy. Authors of the study amplified TCR beta CDR3 regions from RNA transcripts. The HTBI set primed first-round TCR CDR3 RT-PCR. TCRdb called the multiplex PCR reads again in MiXCR, with one record for every CDR3 protein. The sample carries approximately 630,000 distinct CDR3 sequences, 15% to 20% recorded once. Material for sequencing was blood. The receptors were sampled from a woman aged 25 to 45 with Graves' hyperthyroidism.

The chain couples TRBV9 to TRBJ2-1, with a tentative D call TRBD1 (5 bases). V dropped 0 bases and J dropped 4 bases, with 5 bases sitting between them. Germline V gene lookup returns CDR1 SGDLS and CDR2 YYNGEE. The CDR3 is made up of 13 amino acids. CDR3 in amino acids: CASSVGQYNEQFF. Written as DNA, the CDR3 is TGTGCCAGCAGCGTAGGACAGTACAATGAGCAGTTCTTC.

The table lists this clonotype with many counts. This rearrangement joins TRBV2 to TRBJ2-5; tentative D call: TRBD1 (6 bases). V lost 9 bases, J lost 2 bases, and 13 bases lay in between. The CDR3 sequence is 13 residues long. In germline, CDR1 is SNHLY, CDR2 FYNNEI. The CDR3 loop reads CASRTGLQETQYF. CDR3 sequence (DNA): TGTGCCAGTCGCACAGGGCTTCAAGAGACCCAGTACTTC.

The chain links TRBV4-2 to TRBJ1-2, with a weak D call TRBD1 (5 bases). Germline lookup yields CDR1 LGHNA and CDR2 YNFKEQ. V was pared by 0 bases and J by 6 bases, with 8 bases between. The CDR3 runs 13 residues. CDR3 sequence: CASSQDDSHGYTF. The CDR3 nucleotides are TGTGCCAGCAGCCAAGATGACAGCCATGGCTACACCTTC.

This clonotype was found many times. V is TRBV2 and J is TRBJ1-1, with unresolved D. Trimming removed 6 bases at V and 1 base at J, with 9 bases between. From germline, CDR1 is SNHLY and CDR2 FYNNEI. The CDR3 has 13 amino acids. The DNA for the CDR3 is TGTGCCAGCAGAAGAGCGGGGAACACTGAAGCTTTCTTT. It yields the protein CASRRAGNTEAFF. Filled out from reference TRBV2 and TRBJ1-1, the complete variable domain reads EPEVTQTPSHQVTQMGQEVILRCVPISNHLYFYWYRQILGQKVEFLVSFYNNEISEKSEIFDDQFSVERPDGSNFTLKIRSTKLEDSAMYFCASRRAGNTEAFFGQGTRLTVV.

This clonotype came up a few times. The chain recombines TRBV7-2 with TRBJ1-1; 10 nucleotides agree with TRBD1. CDR3 length: 13 amino acids. The germline V gene has CDR1 SGHTA and CDR2 FQGNSA. Losses at the gene ends were 5 bases for V and 11 bases for J; bases not matched to a gene: 8. The CDR3: CASSTDRGRTAFF. Written as DNA, the CDR3 is TGTGCCAGCAGCACCGACAGGGGGCGTACGGCTTTCTTT. Using reference TRBV7-2 and TRBJ1-1 for the parts outside the CDR3, the full variable domain is GAGVSQSPSNKVTEKGKDVELRCDPISGHTALYWYRQSLGQGLEFLIYFQGNSAPDKSGLPSDRFSAERTGGSVSTLTIQRTQQEDSAVYLCASSTDRGRTAFFGQGTRLTVV.

The chain employs TRBV3-1 and TRBJ2-3; D is uncertain. CDR3 length: 15 residues. Trimming left V 1 base short and J 2 bases short, with 10 bases between. Germline V gene lookup returns CDR1 LGHDT and CDR2 YNNKEL (reference sequence). The CDR3 loop reads CASSQAPRNTDTQYF. CDR3 nucleotides: TGTGCCAGCAGCCAAGCCCCAAGGAACACAGATACGCAGTATTTT.

This clonotype was seen at least ten times. The chain links TRBV10-3 to TRBJ2-1; TRBD2 agrees at 8 bases. The CDR3 has 16 residues. Trimming at V came to 6 bases and at J to 3 bases, leaving 10 bases not matched to a gene. Germline V CDR1 and CDR2: ENHRY, SYGVKD. CDR3 residues: CAIRGSRREGYNEQFF. For the CDR3, the DNA is TGTGCCATCAGGGGGTCACGACGGGAGGGCTACAATGAGCAGTTCTTC.

The chain links TRBV29-1 to TRBJ2-7, with D maybe TRBD2 (7 bases). CDR1 and CDR2 from the germline V gene are SQVTM and ANQGSEA. There are 13 residues in the CDR3. Trimming shortened V by 8 bases and J by 3 bases, and 17 bases separated the two germline ends. Here the CDR3 DNA reads TGCAGCTCTGCGGGGGCAGGAGGCTACGAGCAGTACTTC. Its protein product is CSSAGAGGYEQYF.

There are many counts of this clonotype. The J gene is TRBJ2-1, the V gene TRBV3-1, with D perhaps matching TRBD1 (5 bases). V was clipped by 0 bases and J by 5 bases, with 14 bases between them. CDR3 size: 16 residues. From germline, CDR1 is LGHDT and CDR2 YNNKEL (reference sequence). CDR3 in DNA: TGTGCCAGCAGCCAAGATAGTGTCAGGGTTAACAATGAGCAGTTCTTC. It is translated as CASSQDSVRVNNEQFF.

This clonotype was recorded many times. The chain joins TRBV5-1 to TRBJ1-1; possible D gene TRBD1, 6 bases. CDR3 size: 13 residues. CDR1 SGHRS and CDR2 YFSETQ come from the germline V gene. V shed 7 bases and J shed 0 bases, with 10 bases lying between them. The CDR3 here is CASYRDMNTEAFF. CDR3 bases: TGCGCCAGCTACAGGGATATGAACACTGAAGCTTTCTTT.